This T cell receptor beta chain was identified during a study of blood T cell repertoires in COVID-19. This clone has just one count. Method: immunoSEQ multiplex PCR; TCRdb's copy keeps in-frame clones and lacks some. The sample has about 440,000 clones, about 90% seen once. The receptor comes from a man aged 18 to 30 who had recovered from COVID-19. Input material: PBMCs or T cells enriched from blood (not recorded which).

CDR3 amino acids: CASSFQTVSVGNTIYF. The DNA of the CDR3 is TGTGCCAGCAGCTTCCAAACAGTCTCAGTCGGAAACACCATATATTTT. The genes are TRBV7-8 and TRBJ1-3; D ambiguous. Germline V gene data show CDR1 as SGHVS and CDR2 as FQNEAQ. The V end was cut by 3 bases, the J end by 4 bases, with 16 bases between. The CDR3 is 16 amino acids.